Shown below are 14 T cell receptor beta chains from a single sample sequenced in a study of blood T cell repertoires in COVID-19. Method: immunoSEQ multiplex PCR; TCRdb's copy keeps in-frame clones and lacks some. The repertoire holds under 300,000 clones, with more than 70% as singletons. The source material was peripheral blood. The receptors here all came from an elderly man with acute or convalescent COVID-19.

The chain carries TRBV4-1 and TRBJ2-7, with 11 bases aligning to TRBD2. The CDR3 is 16 residues long. Germline CDR1 is MGHRA and CDR2 is YSYEKL. J gave up 7 bases and V 1 base, and 9 bases lay outside the gene matches. The CDR3, as DNA: TGCGCCAGCAGCCAAGCCCCAACGGGACTAGCGGTTGAGCAGTACTTC. It yields the protein CASSQAPTGLAVEQYF.

Only one count was recorded for this clone. The J gene is TRBJ2-3, the V gene TRBV19; 10 positions agree with TRBD1. Germline V CDR1 and CDR2: LNHDA, SQIVND (reference sequence). J gave up 0 bases and V 3 bases, and 0 bases lay outside the gene matches. This CDR3 has 15 residues. In DNA, the CDR3 is TGTGCCAGTAGTATGGGACAGGGGAGCACAGATACGCAGTATTTT. Translating it yields CASSMGQGSTDTQYF.

The J gene is TRBJ2-5, the V gene TRBV5-1, with a tentative D call TRBD2 (5 bases). The CDR3 has 14 residues. Per the germline V gene, CDR1 is SGHRS and CDR2 is YFSETQ. Trimming left V 4 bases short and J 2 bases short, with 12 bases between. The CDR3 sequence: CASSPGMPQETQYF. CDR3 in DNA: TGCGCCAGCAGCCCCGGGATGCCGCAAGAGACCCAGTACTTC. Full variable domain (missing parts from reference TRBV5-1 and TRBJ2-5): KAGVTQTPRYLIKTRGQQVTLSCSPISGHRSVSWYQQTPGQGLQFLFEYFSETQRNKGNFPGRFSGRQFSNSRSEMNVSTLELGDSALYLCASSPGMPQETQYFGPGTRLLVL.

The V call is TRBV19, the J call TRBJ1-1, with a possible D match to TRBD1 (6 bases). The V end was cut by 3 bases, the J end by 5 bases, with 13 bases between. Looked up from germline, CDR1 is LNHDA and CDR2 is SQIVND (reference sequence). The CDR3 is 14 residues long. Here the CDR3 reads CASSIAPGTTEAFF. As DNA, the CDR3 is TGTGCCAGTAGTATTGCCCCCGGGACAACTGAAGCTTTCTTT.

Turning to this clone: The sample has other DNA sequences that encode this CDR3 too. The chain is built from TRBV5-4 and TRBJ1-2, with D perhaps matching TRBD1 (5 bases). Germline values: CDR1 SGHNT, CDR2 YYREEE (reference sequence). V was trimmed by 4 bases and J by 4 bases, leaving 8 bases between them. This CDR3 has 12 amino acids. The DNA for the CDR3 is TGTGCCAGCAGCAGTGACAGCTATGGCTACACCTTC. Protein product: CASSSDSYGYTF. Filled out from reference TRBV5-4 and TRBJ1-2, the complete variable domain reads ETGVTQSPTHLIKTRGQQVTLRCSSQSGHNTVSWYQQALGQGPQFIFQYYREEENGRGNFPPRFSGLQFPNYSSELNVNALELDDSALYLCASSSDSYGYTFGSGTRLTVV.

This sequence joins TRBV21-1 and TRBJ2-1; the D call TRBD1 from the table was never checked on the DNA. TRBV21-1 is described as a pseudogene. The CDR3 extends over 12 amino acids. CDR3 amino acids: CASSTQAHEQFF. In DNA form, the CDR3 reads TGTGCCAGCAGCACACAGGCCCATGAGCAGTTCTTC.

The chain combines TRBV30 with TRBJ1-5; D perhaps matches TRBD1 (5 bases). Trimming took 2 bases from V and 3 from J, leaving 11 bases between them. Germline lookup yields CDR1 GTSNPN and CDR2 SVGIG (reference sequence). This CDR3 is built from 14 residues. In nucleotides, the CDR3 is TGTGCCTGGAGTCCTCAGGGCCTCAATCAGCCCCAGCATTTT. Translated: CAWSPQGLNQPQHF.

The chain carries TRBV19 and TRBJ2-2; a possible D gene is TRBD1 (7 bases). Germline V gene lookup returns CDR1 LNHDA and CDR2 SQIVND (reference sequence). Trimming removed 11 bases at V and 0 bases at J, with 16 bases between. This CDR3 is built from 15 residues. The DNA for the CDR3 is TGTGCCTCTCAGGGGGGTACCGCGAACACCGGGGAGCTGTTTTTT. Residues: CASQGGTANTGELFF.

The V and J genes are TRBV3-1 (or the pseudogene TRBV3-2) and TRBJ2-1, with TRBD2 identical over 15 bases. The V gene end was trimmed by 5 bases and the J gene end by 14 bases; junction bases not matched to a gene: 13. This CDR3 region has 16 residues. The germline CDR1 and CDR2 sequences are LGHDT and YNNKEL (reference sequence). CDR3 nucleotides: TGTGCCAGCAGCGTGGCGGGACTAGCGGGAGGAGGAGGAGAGTTCTTC. It yields the protein CASSVAGLAGGGGEFF.

The chain links TRBV24-1 to TRBJ2-6, with D perhaps matching TRBD1 (5 bases). Per the germline V gene, CDR1 is KGHDR and CDR2 is SFDVKD. Between the trimmed V and J ends, which lost 4 bases and 0 bases, there was a span of 9 bases. The CDR3 has 16 residues. This CDR3 is CATSDPGRSGANVLTF. CDR3 DNA sequence: TGTGCCACCAGTGACCCAGGGCGCTCTGGGGCCAACGTCCTGACTTTC.

This clone has only a few counts. This chain joins TRBV28 and TRBJ2-2; D is unresolved. Germline CDR1 is MDHEN and CDR2 is SYDVKM. This CDR3 has 16 residues. V was clipped by 3 bases and J by 1 base, with 12 bases between them. The CDR3 is CASSFSLPKNTGELFF. CDR3 in DNA: TGTGCCAGCAGTTTTAGTCTGCCCAAGAACACCGGGGAGCTGTTTTTT.

The chain combines TRBV28 with TRBJ2-7; TRBD1 might be the D (6 bases). V shed 5 bases and J shed 5 bases, with 13 bases lying between them. In germline, CDR1 is MDHEN, CDR2 SYDVKM. The CDR3 runs 13 residues. CDR3 loop: CASSTLGDNEQYF. The DNA for the CDR3 is TGTGCCAGCAGTACCCTTGGGGACAACGAGCAGTACTTC.

This clone occurred a few times. The chain uses TRBV30 and TRBJ2-7; TRBD2 matches 7 bases. Trimming removed 1 base from V and 2 bases from J; junction bases left unmatched: 5. The CDR3 runs to 14 residues. Per germline, CDR1 GTSNPN and CDR2 SVGIG (reference sequence). CDR3 loop: CAWSAGGFTYEQYF. As DNA, the CDR3 is TGTGCCTGGAGTGCGGGGGGATTTACCTACGAGCAGTACTTC.

The chain recombines TRBV18 with TRBJ2-7; D might be TRBD2 (5 bases). V dropped 5 bases and J dropped 0 bases, with 8 bases sitting between them. The CDR3 consists of 13 residues. The germline V gene has CDR1 KGHSH and CDR2 LQKENI. The CDR3 DNA sequence: TGTGCCAGCTCAGAGGGCAGCTCCTACGAGCAGTACTTC. Its protein is CASSEGSSYEQYF.